This T cell receptor beta chain was captured by sequencing in a study of T cell responses to AZD1222 COVID-19 vaccine. The study, taken as a whole, reports: Clonal diversity was possibly underestimated; the donors were predominantly white British and more often female. Every sample of the repertoires postdated the peak T cell response.

Germline CDR1 is SGHTA and CDR2 is FQGNSA. The CDR3 is 15 amino acids. The V end lost 5 bases, the J end lost 6 bases, and 20 bases lay between the germline ends. About this clone itself: Its antigen is still unknown.

Libraries were prepared by immunoSEQ multiplex PCR; TCRdb keeps only in-frame clonotypes and omits some of them. The sample has around 110,000 clones; roughly 92% are singletons. This chain uses TRBV7-2 with TRBJ2-7; weak D call: TRBD2 (6 bases). The material sequenced was peripheral blood, taken 28 days after the second AZD1222 dose. The TCR originated in an adult who received the AZD1222 COVID-19 vaccine. The DNA for the CDR3 is TGTGCCAGCAGCCCAGGAGGGCCTGAAGTCCTCGAGCAGTACTTC. It encodes CASSPGGPEVLEQYF.